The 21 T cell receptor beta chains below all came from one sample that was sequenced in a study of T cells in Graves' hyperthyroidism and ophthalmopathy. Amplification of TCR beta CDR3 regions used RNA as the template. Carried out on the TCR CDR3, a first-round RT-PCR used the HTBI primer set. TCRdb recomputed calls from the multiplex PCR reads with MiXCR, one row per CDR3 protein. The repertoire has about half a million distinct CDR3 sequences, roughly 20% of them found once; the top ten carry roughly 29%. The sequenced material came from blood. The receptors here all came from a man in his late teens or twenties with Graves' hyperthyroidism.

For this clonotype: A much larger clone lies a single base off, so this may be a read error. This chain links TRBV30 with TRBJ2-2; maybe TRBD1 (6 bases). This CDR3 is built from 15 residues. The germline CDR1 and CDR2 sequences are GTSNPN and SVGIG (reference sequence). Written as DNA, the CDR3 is TGTGCCTGGAGTTTGGGGGCCTCGAACATCGGGGAGCTGTTTTTT. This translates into CAWSLGASNIGELFF.

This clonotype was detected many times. CDR3 in DNA: TGTGCCACCAGTGATGGAAGGAACCAGCCCCAGCATTTT. It specifies CATSDGRNQPQHF. The V and J genes are TRBV24-1 and TRBJ1-5, with D unclear. Trimming shortened V by 3 bases and J by 7 bases, and 9 bases separated the two germline ends. CDR1 and CDR2 from the germline V gene are KGHDR and SFDVKD. The CDR3 extends over 13 amino acids.

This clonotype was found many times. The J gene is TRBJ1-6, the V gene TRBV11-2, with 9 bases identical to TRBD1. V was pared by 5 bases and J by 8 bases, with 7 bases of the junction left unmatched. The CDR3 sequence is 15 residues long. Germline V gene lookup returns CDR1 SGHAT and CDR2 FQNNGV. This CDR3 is CASSPGTGRHSPLHF. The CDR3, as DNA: TGTGCCAGCAGCCCCGGGACAGGGAGGCATTCACCCCTCCACTTT.

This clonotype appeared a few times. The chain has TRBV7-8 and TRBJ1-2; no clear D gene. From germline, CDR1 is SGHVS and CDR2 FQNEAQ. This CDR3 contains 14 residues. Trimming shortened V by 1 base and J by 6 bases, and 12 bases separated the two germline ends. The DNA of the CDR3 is TGTGCCAGCAGCTTAGAGGGAGGGTTTGATGGCTACACCTTC. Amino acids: CASSLEGGFDGYTF.

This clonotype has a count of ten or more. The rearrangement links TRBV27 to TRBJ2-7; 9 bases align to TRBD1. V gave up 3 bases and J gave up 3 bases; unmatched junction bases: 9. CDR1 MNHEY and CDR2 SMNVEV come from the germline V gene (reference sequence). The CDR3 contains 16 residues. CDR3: CASSLYGGQGHYEQYF. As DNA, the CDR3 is TGTGCCAGCAGTTTGTATGGTGGACAGGGGCACTACGAGCAGTACTTC.

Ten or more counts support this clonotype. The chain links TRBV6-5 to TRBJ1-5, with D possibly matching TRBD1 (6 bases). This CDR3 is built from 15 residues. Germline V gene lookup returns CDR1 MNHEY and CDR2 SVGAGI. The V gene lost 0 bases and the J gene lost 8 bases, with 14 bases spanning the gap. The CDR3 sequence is CASSYSTGGREPQHF. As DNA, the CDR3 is TGTGCCAGCAGTTACTCGACGGGGGGCAGGGAGCCCCAGCATTTT.

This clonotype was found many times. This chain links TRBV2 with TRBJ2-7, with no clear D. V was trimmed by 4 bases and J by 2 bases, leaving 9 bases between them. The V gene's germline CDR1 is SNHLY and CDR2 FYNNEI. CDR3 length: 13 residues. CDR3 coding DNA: TGTGCCAGCAGTGTAGACAACACCTACGAGCAGTACTTC. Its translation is CASSVDNTYEQYF.

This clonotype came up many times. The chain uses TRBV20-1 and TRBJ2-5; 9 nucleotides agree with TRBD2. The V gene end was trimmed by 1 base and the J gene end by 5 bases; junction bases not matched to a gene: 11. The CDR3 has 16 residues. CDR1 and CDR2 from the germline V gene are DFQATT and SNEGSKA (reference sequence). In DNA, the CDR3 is TGCAGTGCTAGAGGATACGCTAGCGGGGAGCGGGAGACCCAGTACTTC. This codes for CSARGYASGERETQYF.

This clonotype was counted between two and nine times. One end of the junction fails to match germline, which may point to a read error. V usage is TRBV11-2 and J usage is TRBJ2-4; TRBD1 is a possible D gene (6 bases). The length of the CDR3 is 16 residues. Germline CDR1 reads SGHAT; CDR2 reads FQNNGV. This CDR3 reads CASSLLSPGAKNIKYF. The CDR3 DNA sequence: TGTGCCAGCAGTTTACTCTCCCCAGGGGCCAAAAACATTAAGTACTTC.

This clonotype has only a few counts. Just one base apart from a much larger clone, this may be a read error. In DNA, the CDR3 is TGTGCCAGCAGAGCTCTGTATGGGGCCAACGCCCTGACTTTC. It is translated as CASRALYGANALTF. This sequence joins TRBV12-3 or TRBV12-4 and TRBJ2-6; D perhaps matches TRBD1 (5 bases). The CDR3 is 14 residues long.

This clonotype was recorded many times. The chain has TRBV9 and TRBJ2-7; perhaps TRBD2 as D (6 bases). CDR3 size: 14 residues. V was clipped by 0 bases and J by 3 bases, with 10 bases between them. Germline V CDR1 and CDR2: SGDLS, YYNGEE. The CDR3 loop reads CASSVGAGGYEQYF. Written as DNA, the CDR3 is TGTGCCAGCAGCGTAGGGGCCGGGGGCTACGAGCAGTACTTC.

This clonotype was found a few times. CDR3: CSVRHKTGPYEQYF. Written as DNA, the CDR3 is TGCAGCGTGAGACACAAGACAGGGCCCTACGAGCAGTACTTC. This sequence joins TRBV29-1 and TRBJ2-7; 7 bases map to TRBD1. Germline-derived CDR1 and CDR2 are SQVTM and ANQGSEA. V lost 6 bases to trimming and J lost 2 bases; unmatched junction nucleotides: 10. This CDR3 is 14 amino acids long.

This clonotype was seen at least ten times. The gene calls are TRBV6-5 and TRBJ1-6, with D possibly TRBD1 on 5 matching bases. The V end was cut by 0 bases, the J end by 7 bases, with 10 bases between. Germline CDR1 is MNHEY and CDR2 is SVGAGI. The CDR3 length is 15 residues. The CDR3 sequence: CASSYSPQGNSPLHF. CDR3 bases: TGTGCCAGCAGTTACTCCCCGCAGGGAAATTCACCCCTCCACTTT.

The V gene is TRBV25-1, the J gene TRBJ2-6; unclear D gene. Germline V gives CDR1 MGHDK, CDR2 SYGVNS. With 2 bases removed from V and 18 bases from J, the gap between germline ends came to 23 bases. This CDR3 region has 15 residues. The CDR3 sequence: CASSETLPFGNVGTF. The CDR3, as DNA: TGTGCCAGCAGTGAAACCCTTCCATTCGGCAACGTCGGGACTTTC. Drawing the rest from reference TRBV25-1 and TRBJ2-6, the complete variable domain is EADIYQTPRYLVIGTGKKITLECSQTMGHDKMYWYQQDPGMELHLIHYSYGVNSTEKGDLSSESTVSRIRTEHFPLTLESARPSHTSQYLCASSETLPFGNVGTFGAGSRLTVL.

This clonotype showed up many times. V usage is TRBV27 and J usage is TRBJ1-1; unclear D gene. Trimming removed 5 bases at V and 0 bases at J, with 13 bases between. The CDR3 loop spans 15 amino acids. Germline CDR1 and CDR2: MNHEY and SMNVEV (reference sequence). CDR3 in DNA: TGTGCCAGCAGTGACCGGCCCGGGATGAACACTGAAGCTTTCTTT. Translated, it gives CASSDRPGMNTEAFF.

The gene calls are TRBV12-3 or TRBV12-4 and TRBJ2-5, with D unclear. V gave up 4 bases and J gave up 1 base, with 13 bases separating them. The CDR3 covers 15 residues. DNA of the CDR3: TGTGCCAGCAGTTCTGGCGCCGCAAGCCAAGAGACCCAGTACTTC. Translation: CASSSGAASQETQYF.

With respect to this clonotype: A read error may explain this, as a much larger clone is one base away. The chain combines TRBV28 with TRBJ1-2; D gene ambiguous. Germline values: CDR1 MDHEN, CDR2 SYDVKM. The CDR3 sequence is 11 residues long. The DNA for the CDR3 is TGTTCCACAACAGAAAACTATGGCTACACCTTC. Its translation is CSTTENYGYTF.

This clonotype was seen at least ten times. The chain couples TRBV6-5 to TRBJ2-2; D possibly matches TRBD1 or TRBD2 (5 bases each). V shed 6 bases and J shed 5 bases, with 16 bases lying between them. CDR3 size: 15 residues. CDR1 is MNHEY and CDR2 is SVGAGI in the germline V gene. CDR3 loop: CASRVGVLGTGELFF. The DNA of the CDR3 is TGTGCCAGCAGGGTGGGGGTCCTGGGGACCGGGGAGCTGTTTTTT.

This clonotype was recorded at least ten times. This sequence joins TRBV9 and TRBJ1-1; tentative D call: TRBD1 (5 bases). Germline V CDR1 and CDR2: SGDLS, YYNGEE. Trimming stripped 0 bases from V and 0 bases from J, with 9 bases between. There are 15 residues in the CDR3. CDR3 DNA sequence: TGTGCCAGCAGCGTAGATGGGGCGGTGAACACTGAAGCTTTCTTT. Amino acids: CASSVDGAVNTEAFF.

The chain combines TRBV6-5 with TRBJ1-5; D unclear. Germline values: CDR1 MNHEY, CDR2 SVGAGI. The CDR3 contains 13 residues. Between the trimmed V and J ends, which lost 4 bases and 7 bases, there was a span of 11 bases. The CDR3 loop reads CASSFTPGQPQHF. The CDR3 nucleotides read TGTGCCAGCAGTTTTACCCCGGGACAGCCCCAGCATTTT.

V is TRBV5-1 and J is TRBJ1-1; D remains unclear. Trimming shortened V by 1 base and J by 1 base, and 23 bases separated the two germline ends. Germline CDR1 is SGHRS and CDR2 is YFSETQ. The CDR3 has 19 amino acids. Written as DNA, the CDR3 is TGCGCCAGCAGCTTGCCGATGATGAAAAACCCTCCCGAGAACACTGAAGCTTTCTTT. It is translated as CASSLPMMKNPPENTEAFF.